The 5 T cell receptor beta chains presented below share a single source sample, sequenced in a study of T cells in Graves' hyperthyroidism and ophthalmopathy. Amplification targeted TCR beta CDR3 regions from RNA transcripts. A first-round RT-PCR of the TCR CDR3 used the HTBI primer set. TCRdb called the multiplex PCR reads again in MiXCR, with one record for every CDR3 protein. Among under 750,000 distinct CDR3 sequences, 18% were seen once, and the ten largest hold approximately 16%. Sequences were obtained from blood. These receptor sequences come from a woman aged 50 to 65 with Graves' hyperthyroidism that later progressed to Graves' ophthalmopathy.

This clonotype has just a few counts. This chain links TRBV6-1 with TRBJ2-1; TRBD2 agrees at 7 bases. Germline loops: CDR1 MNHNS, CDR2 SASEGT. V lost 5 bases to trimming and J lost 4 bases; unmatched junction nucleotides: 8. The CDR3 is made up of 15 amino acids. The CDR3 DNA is TGTGCCAGCAGTTATCTTAGCGGGCGATACAATGAGCAGTTCTTC. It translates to CASSYLSGRYNEQFF.

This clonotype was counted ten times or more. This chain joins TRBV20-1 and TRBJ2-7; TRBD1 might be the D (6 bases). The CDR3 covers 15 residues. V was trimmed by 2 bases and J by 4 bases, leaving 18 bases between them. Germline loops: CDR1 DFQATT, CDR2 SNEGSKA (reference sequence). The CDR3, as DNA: TGCAGTGCTAGACCAACTACAGGGTTTGGATACGAGCAGTACTTC. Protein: CSARPTTGFGYEQYF.

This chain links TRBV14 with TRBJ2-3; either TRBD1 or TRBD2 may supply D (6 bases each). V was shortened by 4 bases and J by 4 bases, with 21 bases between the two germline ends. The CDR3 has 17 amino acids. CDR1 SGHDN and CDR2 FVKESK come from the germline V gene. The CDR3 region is CASSRQWGAEIADTQYF. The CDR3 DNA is TGTGCCAGCAGCCGGCAATGGGGGGCAGAGATAGCAGATACGCAGTATTTT.

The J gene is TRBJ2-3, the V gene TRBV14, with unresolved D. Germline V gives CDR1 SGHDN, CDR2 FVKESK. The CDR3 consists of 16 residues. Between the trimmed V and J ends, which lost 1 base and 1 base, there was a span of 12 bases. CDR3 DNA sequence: TGTGCCAGCAGCCAAGTCTGGCCGCTGGGCACAGATACGCAGTATTTT. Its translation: CASSQVWPLGTDTQYF.

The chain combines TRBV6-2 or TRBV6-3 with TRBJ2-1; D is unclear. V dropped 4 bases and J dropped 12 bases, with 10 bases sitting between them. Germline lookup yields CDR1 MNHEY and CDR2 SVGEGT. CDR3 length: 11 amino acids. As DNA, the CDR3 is TGTGCCAGCAGTTTAAAGGCTGTGCAGTTCTTC. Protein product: CASSLKAVQFF.